The clone carrying this TCR beta chain was found many times. The CDR3 extends over 19 amino acids. The V and J ends lost 1 base and 0 bases, in that order; junction bases with no gene match: 8. Germline CDR1 reads LGHNA; CDR2 reads YNFKEQ. The sample is drawn from a study of molecular identifiers for immune sequencing clone quantification. TCRdb used MiXCR to reprocess the PCR reads, holding one entry per CDR3 protein. The table lists tens of thousands of distinct CDR3 sequences, about 18% of them singletons. The receptor's source is a human donor in good health. Some libraries in this study had Jurkat cell RNA spiked in. This chain connects TRBV4-2 to TRBJ1-3, with 11 positions matching TRBD1. The sequenced sample was naive CD8+ T cells from blood, with Jurkat cell RNA spiked in. Subset meaning: FACS-sorted CD8+CD4-CCR7+CD45RA+ naive T cells. Here the CDR3 DNA reads TGTGCCAGCAGCCAAGGGAATCGGACAGGGGGCCACTCTGGAAACACCATATATTTT. Its translation: CASSQGNRTGGHSGNTIYF.